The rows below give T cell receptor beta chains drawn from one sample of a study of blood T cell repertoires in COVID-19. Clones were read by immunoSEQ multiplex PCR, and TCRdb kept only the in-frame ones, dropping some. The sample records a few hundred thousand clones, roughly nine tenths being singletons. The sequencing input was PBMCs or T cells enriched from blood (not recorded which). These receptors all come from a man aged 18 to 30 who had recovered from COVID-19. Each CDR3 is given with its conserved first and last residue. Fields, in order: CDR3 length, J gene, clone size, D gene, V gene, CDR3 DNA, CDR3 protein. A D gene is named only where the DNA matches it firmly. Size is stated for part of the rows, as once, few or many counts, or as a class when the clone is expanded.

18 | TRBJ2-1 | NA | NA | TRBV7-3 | TGTGCCAGCAGCTTATCCTTGTGGGAGGAGCGCTCCTACAATGAGCAGTTCTTC | CASSLSLWEERSYNEQFF
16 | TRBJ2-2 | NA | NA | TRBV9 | TGTGCCAGCAGCGTAGGGCAGGGGGGTCTCGCCGGGGAGCTGTTTTTT | CASSVGQGGLAGELFF
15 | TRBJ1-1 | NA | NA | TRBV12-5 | TGTGCTAGTGGTTTTAAGTATTCGGGAGCCACTGAAGCTTTCTTT | CASGFKYSGATEAFF
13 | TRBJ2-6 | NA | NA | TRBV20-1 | TGCAGTGCTAGTAGGGGAGGGGCCAACGTCCTGACTTTC | CSASRGGANVLTF
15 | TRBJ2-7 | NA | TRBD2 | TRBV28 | TGTGCCAGCAGTCTGGCGGGGGGTGATCCACCGGAGCAGTACTTC | CASSLAGGDPPEQYF
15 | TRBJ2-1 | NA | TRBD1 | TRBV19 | TGTGCCAGTAGCATGACAGGGGGGTCCTACAATGAGCAGTTCTTC | CASSMTGGSYNEQFF
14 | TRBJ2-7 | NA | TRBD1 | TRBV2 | TGTGCCAGCCGTACCGGGACAGGCCCCTACGAGCAGTACTTC | CASRTGTGPYEQYF
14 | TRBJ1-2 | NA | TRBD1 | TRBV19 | TGTGCCAGTAGTATGGCGGGACAGGGAGATGGCTACACCTTC | CASSMAGQGDGYTF
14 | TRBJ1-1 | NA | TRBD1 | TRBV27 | TGTGCCAGCAGTTTCGCGACAGGGGGCACTGAAGCTTTCTTT | CASSFATGGTEAFF
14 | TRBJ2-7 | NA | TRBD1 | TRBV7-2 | TGTGCCAGCAGCTCAGCGACAGGGGCCTACGAGCAGTACTTC | CASSSATGAYEQYF
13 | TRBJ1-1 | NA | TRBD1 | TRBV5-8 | TGTGCCAGCCTTATACCGGGACAGGGGGAAGCTTTCTTT | CASLIPGQGEAFF
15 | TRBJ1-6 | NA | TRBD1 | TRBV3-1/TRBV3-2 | TGTGCCAGCAGCCAGAAACAGGGGTCAGGTTCACCCCTCCACTTT | CASSQKQGSGSPLHF
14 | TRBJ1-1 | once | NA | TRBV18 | TGTGCCAGCTCACCACCACCAGGAAACACTGAAGCTTTCTTT | CASSPPPGNTEAFF
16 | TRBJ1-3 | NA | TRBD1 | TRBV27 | TGTGCCAGCAGTTATACAGGGGGCCTTTCTGGAAACACCATATATTTT | CASSYTGGLSGNTIYF
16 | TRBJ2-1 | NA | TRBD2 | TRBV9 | TGTGCCAGCAGCGCTTTAAGCGGGGGGACCCACAATGAGCAGTTCTTC | CASSALSGGTHNEQFF
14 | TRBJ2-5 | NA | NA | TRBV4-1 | TGCGCCAGCAGCCAAGAAGGCGGGGCGGAGACCCAGTACTTC | CASSQEGGAETQYF
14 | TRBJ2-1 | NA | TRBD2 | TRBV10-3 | TGTGCCTCGGTAGGACTAGCGGGAATCCATGAGCAGTTCTTC | CASVGLAGIHEQFF
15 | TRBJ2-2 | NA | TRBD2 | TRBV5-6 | TGTGCCAGGATCTTAGCGGGAGCGAACACCGGGGAGCTGTTTTTT | CARILAGANTGELFF
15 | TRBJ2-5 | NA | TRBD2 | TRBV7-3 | TGTGCCAGCAGCTTAGGGACTAGTCAGGGGGAGACCCAGTACTTC | CASSLGTSQGETQYF
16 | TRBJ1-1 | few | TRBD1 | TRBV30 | TGTGCCTGGAGCGGGACAGGGGGCGTGGGGAACACTGAAGCTTTCTTT | CAWSGTGGVGNTEAFF
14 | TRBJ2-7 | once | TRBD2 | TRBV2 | TGTGCCAGCAGGGGACTAGCGGGACAATACGAGCAGTACTTC | CASRGLAGQYEQYF
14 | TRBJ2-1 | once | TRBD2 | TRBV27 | TGTGCCAGCAGTATAGCGGGAGGCTACAATGAGCAGTTCTTC | CASSIAGGYNEQFF
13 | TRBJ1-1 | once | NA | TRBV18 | TGTGCCAGCACTCTCCAGGTGAACACTGAAGCTTTCTTT | CASTLQVNTEAFF
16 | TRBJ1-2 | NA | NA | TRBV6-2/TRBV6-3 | TGTGCCAGCAGTTACTCGAAGTCAGGGGCACTTCGGGGCTACACCTTC | CASSYSKSGALRGYTF
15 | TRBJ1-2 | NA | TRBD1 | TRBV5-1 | TGCGCCAGCAGCTTCGGCGGGACAGGGGGCGAAGGCTACACCTTC | CASSFGGTGGEGYTF
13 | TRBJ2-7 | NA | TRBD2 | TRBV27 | TGTGCCAGCCTCGGCGGGAGCTCCTACGAGCAGTACTTC | CASLGGSSYEQYF
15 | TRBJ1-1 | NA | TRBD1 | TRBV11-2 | TGTGCCAGCAGCTTAGATTGGACAGGGCTCACTGAAGCTTTCTTT | CASSLDWTGLTEAFF
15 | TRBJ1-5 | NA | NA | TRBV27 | TGTGCCAGCAGTTTGAAAGGGGCTAGCAATCAGCCCCAGCATTTT | CASSLKGASNQPQHF
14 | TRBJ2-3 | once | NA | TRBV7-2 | TGTGCCAGCCGACTGGGTTCAGGGACAGATACGCAGTATTTT | CASRLGSGTDTQYF
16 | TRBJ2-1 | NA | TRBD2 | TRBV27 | TGTGCCAGCAGTTTAACTAGCGGGGTAGCCTACAATGAGCAGTTCTTC | CASSLTSGVAYNEQFF
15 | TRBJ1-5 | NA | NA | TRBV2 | TGTGCCAGCACCCCGCGGGGGCAAGGCAATCAGCCCCAGCATTTT | CASTPRGQGNQPQHF
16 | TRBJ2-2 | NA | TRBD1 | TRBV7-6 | TGTGCCAGCAGCCCCCGCGCCGGGACAGCAACCGGGGAGCTGTTTTTT | CASSPRAGTATGELFF
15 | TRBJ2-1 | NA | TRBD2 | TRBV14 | TGTGCCAGCAGCCGACCGGGACTACTTTACAATGAGCAGTTCTTC | CASSRPGLLYNEQFF
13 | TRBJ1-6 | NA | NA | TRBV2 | TGTGCCAGCAGTAGGGGCAGGGAATCACCCCTCCACTTT | CASSRGRESPLHF
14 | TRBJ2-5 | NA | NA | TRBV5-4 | TGTGCCAGCAGCTTCCGGGACTTACAAGAGACCCAGTACTTC | CASSFRDLQETQYF
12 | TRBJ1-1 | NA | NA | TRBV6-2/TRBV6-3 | TGTGCCAGCAGTTCTGTGAACACTGAAGCTTTCTTT | CASSSVNTEAFF
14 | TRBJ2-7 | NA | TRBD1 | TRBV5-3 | TGTGCCAGAAGCACAGACAGGGGACCCTACGAGCAGTACTTC | CARSTDRGPYEQYF
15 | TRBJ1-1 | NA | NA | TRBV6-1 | TGTGCCAGCAGTGAGGCGGAGTCCGGGGTCACTGAAGCTTTCTTT | CASSEAESGVTEAFF
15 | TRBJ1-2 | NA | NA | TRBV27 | TGTGCCAGCAGGACCTTCCTAGGGGGGAGGGATGGCTACACCTTC | CASRTFLGGRDGYTF
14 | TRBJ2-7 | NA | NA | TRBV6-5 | TGTGCCAGCAGTTATGATATCGGTAGCTACGAGCAGTACTTC | CASSYDIGSYEQYF
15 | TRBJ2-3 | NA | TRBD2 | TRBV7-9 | TGTGCCAGCAGCTTGATAGCGGGGGGGCGGGATACGCAGTATTTT | CASSLIAGGRDTQYF
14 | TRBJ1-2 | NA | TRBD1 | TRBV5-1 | TGCGCCAGCAGTAGGGGACAGGAGCCGCGGGGCTACACCTTC | CASSRGQEPRGYTF
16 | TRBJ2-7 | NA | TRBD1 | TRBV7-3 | TGTGCCAGCAGCTCGGGGACAGGGCCTCTCGTTGGCGAGCAGTACTTC | CASSSGTGPLVGEQYF
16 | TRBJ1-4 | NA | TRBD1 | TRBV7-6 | TGTGCCAGCAGCCTTGGGACAGTTGCAACTAATGAAAAACTGTTTTTT | CASSLGTVATNEKLFF